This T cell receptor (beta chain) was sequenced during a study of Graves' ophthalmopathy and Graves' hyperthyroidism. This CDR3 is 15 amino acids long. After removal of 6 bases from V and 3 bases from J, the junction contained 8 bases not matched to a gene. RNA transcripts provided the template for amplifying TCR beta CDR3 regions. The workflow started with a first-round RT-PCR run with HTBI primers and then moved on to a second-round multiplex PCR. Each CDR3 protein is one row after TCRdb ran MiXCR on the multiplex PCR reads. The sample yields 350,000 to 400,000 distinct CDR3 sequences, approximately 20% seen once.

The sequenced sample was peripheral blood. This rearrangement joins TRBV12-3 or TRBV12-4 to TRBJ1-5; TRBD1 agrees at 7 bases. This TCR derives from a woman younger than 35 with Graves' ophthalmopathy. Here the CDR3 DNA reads TGTGCCAGCAGACCGGGACAGAGCTTCAATCAGCCCCAGCATTTT. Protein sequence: CASRPGQSFNQPQHF.